The clone carrying this T cell receptor beta chain was observed at least ten times. TCRdb ran MiXCR on the RT-PCR reads and lists one entry per CDR3 protein. The data hold 300,000 to 350,000 distinct CDR3 sequences, with 20% to 25% observed a single time. The data originate from a study of response to subunit inactivated influenza vaccine. Germline V CDR1 and CDR2: LNHDA, SQIVND (reference sequence). V shed 2 bases and J shed 0 bases, with 13 bases lying between them. The CDR3 loop spans 17 amino acids. This receptor was taken from a man between 50 and 69 years old who received an inactivated influenza vaccine. The chain uses TRBV19 and TRBJ1-4, with D unresolved. The sample was PBMCs from blood, taken approximately 22 months after vaccination. The CDR3 region has the DNA TGTGCCAGTAGTATACCCCTCCGAGTTGCAACTAATGAAAAACTGTTTTTT. Its translation is CASSIPLRVATNEKLFF. The full variable domain, in which reference TRBV19 and TRBJ1-4 provide the parts outside the CDR3, is DGGITQSPKYLFRKEGQNVTLSCEQNLNHDAMYWYRQDPGQGLRLIYYSQIVNDFQKGDIAEGYSVSREKKESFPLTVTSAQKNPTAFYLCASSIPLRVATNEKLFFGSGTQLSVL.